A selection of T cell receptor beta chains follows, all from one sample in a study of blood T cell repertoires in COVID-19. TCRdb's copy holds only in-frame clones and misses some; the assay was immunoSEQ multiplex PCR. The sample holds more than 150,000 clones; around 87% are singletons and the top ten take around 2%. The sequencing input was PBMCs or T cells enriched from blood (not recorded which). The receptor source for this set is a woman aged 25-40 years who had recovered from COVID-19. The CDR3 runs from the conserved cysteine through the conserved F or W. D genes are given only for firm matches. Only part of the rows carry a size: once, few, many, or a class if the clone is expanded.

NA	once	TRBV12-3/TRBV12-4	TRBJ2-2	TGTGCCAGCAGTTTAAACGGTGCCGGGGAGCTGTTTTTT	CASSLNGAGELFF
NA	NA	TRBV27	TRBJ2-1	TGTGCCAGCAGTTTATCTCCGGGGGGCCAAAAGAGGAATGAGCAGTTCTTC	CASSLSPGGQKRNEQFF
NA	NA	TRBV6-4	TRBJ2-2	TGTGCCAGCAGTGATGAGGGTGCCGGGGAGCTGTTTTTT	CASSDEGAGELFF
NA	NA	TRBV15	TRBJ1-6	TGTGCCACCAGCAGCCAGGGCTCACCCCTCCACTTT	CATSSQGSPLHF
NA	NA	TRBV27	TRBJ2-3	TGTGCCAGCAGTTTCAGACAGGAGTACACAGATACGCAGTATTTT	CASSFRQEYTDTQYF
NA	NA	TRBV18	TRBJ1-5	TGTGCCAGCTCTACCGGGGGGGCCGGGAGCAATCAGCCCCAGCATTTT	CASSTGGAGSNQPQHF
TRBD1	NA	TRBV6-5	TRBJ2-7	TGTGCCAGCAGATCACAGGGGGCAGGCTACGAGCAGTACTTC	CASRSQGAGYEQYF
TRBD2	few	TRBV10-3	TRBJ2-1	TGTGCCATCAGTGAATACGGGACTAGCGACAATGAGCAGTTCTTC	CAISEYGTSDNEQFF
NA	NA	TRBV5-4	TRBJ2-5	TGTGCCAGCAGCTTGGCCGGTGGCGGGGAAGAGACCCAGTACTTC	CASSLAGGGEETQYF
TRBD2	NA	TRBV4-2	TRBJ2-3	TGTGCCAGCAGCCAAGCGATTGCGGGGGGAGATACGCAGTATTTT	CASSQAIAGGDTQYF
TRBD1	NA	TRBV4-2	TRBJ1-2	TGTGCCAGCAAACAGGGGGATGTTTTAGACTATGGCTACACCTTC	CASKQGDVLDYGYTF
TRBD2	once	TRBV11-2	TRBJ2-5	TGTGCCAGCAGTGGCGGACTAGCGGGAGGGAGGGAGACCCAGTACTTC	CASSGGLAGGRETQYF
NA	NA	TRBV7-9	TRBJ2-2	TGTGCCAGCAGCCAACTATACGGGACCGGGGAGCTGTTTTTT	CASSQLYGTGELFF
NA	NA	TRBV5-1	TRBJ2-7	TGCGCCAGCAGCCCCGAACGTATACAGACAATGTACTTC	CASSPERIQTMYF
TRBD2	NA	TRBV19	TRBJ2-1	TGTGCCAGTAGCCGGGGCCGCGGACTAGCGGGACTCGAGCAGTTCTTC	CASSRGRGLAGLEQFF
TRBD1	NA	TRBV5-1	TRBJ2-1	TGCGCCAGCAGCTTGGGACAGGGGAATAGAGATGAGCAGTTCTTC	CASSLGQGNRDEQFF
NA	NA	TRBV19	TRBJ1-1	TGTGCCAGTAGCAAGAACGGGAACACTGAAGCTTTCTTT	CASSKNGNTEAFF
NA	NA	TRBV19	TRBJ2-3	TGTGCCAGTAGTAGTAGTAGTAGCACAGATACGCAGTATTTT	CASSSSSSTDTQYF
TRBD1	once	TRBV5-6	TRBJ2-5	TGTGCCAGCAGCTTGAATTTAAGGGGGCTTGGAGAGACCCAGTACTTC	CASSLNLRGLGETQYF
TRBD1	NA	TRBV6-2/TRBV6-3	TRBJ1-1	TGTGCCAGCAGTTACCCCCCAGGGACAGGAACGAACACTGAAGCTTTCTTT	CASSYPPGTGTNTEAFF
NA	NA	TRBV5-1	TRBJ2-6	TGCGCCAGCAGCTTGGAACAGTCCTCTGGGGCCAACGTCCTGACTTTC	CASSLEQSSGANVLTF
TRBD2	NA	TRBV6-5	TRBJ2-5	TGTGCCAGCTTAATCGGGGGGTACCAAGAGACCCAGTACTTC	CASLIGGYQETQYF
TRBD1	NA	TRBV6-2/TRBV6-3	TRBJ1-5	TGTGCCAGCAGTTTTGGGACAGACCGGGTGGAGATGGCCCAGCATTTT	CASSFGTDRVEMAQHF
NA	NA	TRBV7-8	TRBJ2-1	TGTGCCAGCAGCCGAGGAACAGCCTCCTACAATGAGCAGTTCTTC	CASSRGTASYNEQFF
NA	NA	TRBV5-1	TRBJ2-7	TGCGCCAGCAGCTTGGGGTCCCGGGGTGGCTACGAGCAGTACTTC	CASSLGSRGGYEQYF
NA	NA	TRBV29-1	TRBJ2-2	TGCAGCGTTGCTGGCAGGCTATCGAACACCGGGGAGCTGTTTTTT	CSVAGRLSNTGELFF
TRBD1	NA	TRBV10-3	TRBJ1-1	TGTGCCATCAAGCCCGGGGACAGTAAACGCTCTGAAGCTTTCTTT	CAIKPGDSKRSEAFF
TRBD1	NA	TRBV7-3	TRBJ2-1	TGTGCCAGCAGCTCGTCGACAGGGTTTGAGCAGTTCTTC	CASSSSTGFEQFF
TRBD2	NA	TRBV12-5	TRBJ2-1	TGTGCTAGTGGTCCACCTCCTAGCGGAGATGAGCAGTTCTTC	CASGPPPSGDEQFF
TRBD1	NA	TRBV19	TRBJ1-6	TGTGCCAGTAGTATAACACAGGGGAATTCACCCCTCCACTTT	CASSITQGNSPLHF
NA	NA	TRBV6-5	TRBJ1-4	TGTGCCAGCAGTTACGTCCAGGGTCCTAATGAAAAACTGTTTTTT	CASSYVQGPNEKLFF
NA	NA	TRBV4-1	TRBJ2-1	TGCGCCAGCAGCCAAGGGTGGCCCCCCAATGAGCAGTTCTTC	CASSQGWPPNEQFF
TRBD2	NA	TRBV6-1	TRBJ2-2	TGTGCCAGCAGTGAAGGGACTAGCGCCGGGGAGCTGTTTTTT	CASSEGTSAGELFF
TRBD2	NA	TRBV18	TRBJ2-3	TGTGCCAGCTCACCACCCCTAGCGGGGGGGCGGTCAGATACGCAGTATTTT	CASSPPLAGGRSDTQYF
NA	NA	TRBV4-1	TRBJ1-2	TGCGCCAGCAGCCAAGATCGGGGATATGGCTACACCTTC	CASSQDRGYGYTF
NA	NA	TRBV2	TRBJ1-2	TGTGCCAGTGCTAGAACGGCCAGCACCGGCGGCTACACCTTC	CASARTASTGGYTF
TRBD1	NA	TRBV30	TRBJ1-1	TGTGCCTGGAACAGGGGAGAGGCTGAAGCTTTCTTT	CAWNRGEAEAFF
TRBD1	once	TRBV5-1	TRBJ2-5	TGCGCCAGCAGCTTAAAAACCACAGGGGGCGCTTTCCAAGAGACCCAGTACTTC	CASSLKTTGGAFQETQYF
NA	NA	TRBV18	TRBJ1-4	TGTGCCAGCTCGATCCACGACAGGCCTAATGAAAAACTGTTTTTT	CASSIHDRPNEKLFF
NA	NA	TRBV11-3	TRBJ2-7	TGTGCCAGCACCCATAGCACTTCCTACGAGCAGTACTTC	CASTHSTSYEQYF
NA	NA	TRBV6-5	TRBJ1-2	TGTGCCAGCATTTCAGACTTAACAAACTATGGCTACACCTTC	CASISDLTNYGYTF
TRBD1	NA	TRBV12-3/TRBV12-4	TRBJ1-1	TGTGCCAGCAGTACTCAGGGGGGCACTGAAGCTTTCTTT	CASSTQGGTEAFF
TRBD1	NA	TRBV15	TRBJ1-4	TGTGCCAGCGCGGGGACAGCAAAAGAAAAACTGTTTTTT	CASAGTAKEKLFF
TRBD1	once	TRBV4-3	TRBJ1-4	TGCGCCAGCAGCCAAGAGGGGACAGCTAATGAAAAACTGTTTTTT	CASSQEGTANEKLFF
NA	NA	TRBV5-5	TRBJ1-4	TGTGCCAGCAGCTTACGGGAGGGCGCAACTAATGAAAAACTGTTTTTT	CASSLREGATNEKLFF
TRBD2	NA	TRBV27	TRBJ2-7	TGTGCCAGCTCTAGCGGAGGCCGCTACGAGCAGTACTTC	CASSSGGRYEQYF
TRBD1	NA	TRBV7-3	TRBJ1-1	TGTGCCAGCAGCGAGAACAGGGGACGGGCCACTGAAGCTTTCTTT	CASSENRGRATEAFF
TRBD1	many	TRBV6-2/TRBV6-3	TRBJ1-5	TGTGCCAGCAGTTACCCACAGACAGGGGGTTACAATCAGCCCCAGCATTTT	CASSYPQTGGYNQPQHF
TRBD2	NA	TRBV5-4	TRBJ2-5	TGTGCCAGCAGCTTGGCAGCGGGGCTGGAGACCCAGTACTTC	CASSLAAGLETQYF
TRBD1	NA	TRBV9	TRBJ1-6	TGTGCCAGCAGCGAGCCAGGGACAGGGGAGAGATCACCCCTCCACTTT	CASSEPGTGERSPLHF
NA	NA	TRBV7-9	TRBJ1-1	TGTGCCAGCAGCTTATCGGGGGGAGGGCCTGAAGCTTTCTTT	CASSLSGGGPEAFF
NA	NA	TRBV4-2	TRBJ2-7	TGTGCCAGCAGCCAAGAGCGTATATCCTACGAGCAGTACTTC	CASSQERISYEQYF
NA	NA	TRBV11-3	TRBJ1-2	TGTGCCAGCACCTCAGCAGGGTCCCGCTATGGCTACACCTTC	CASTSAGSRYGYTF
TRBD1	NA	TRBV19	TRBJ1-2	TGTGCCAGTAGTGAAACGACAGGGTATGGCTACACCTTC	CASSETTGYGYTF
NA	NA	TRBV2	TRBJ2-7	TGTGCCAGCCAGAGGGGGGAGGGGAACAGGGACTCCTACGAGCAGTACTTC	CASQRGEGNRDSYEQYF